This T cell receptor (beta chain) is from a study of OX40 agonist ivuxolimab in advanced cancers. Study-level information: In this cohort, patients received ivuxolimab, an agonistic anti-OX40 (CD134) antibody. Three patients, one with hepatocellular carcinoma and two with cutaneous melanoma, achieved partial responses. Broader study findings: Circulating CD4+ and CD8+ T cells showed clonal expansion by week 6 at 0.1 to 3.0 mg/kg. Averaged across samples, CD8+ T cells carried more expanded clones than CD4+ did.

This clone was observed a handful of times. Its antigen is as yet unknown. Measured with immunoSEQ multiplex PCR; TCRdb has only the in-frame clones, and not every one. The sample shows about 58,000 clones, 87% of them seen only once. This receptor was identified in an adult with an advanced solid tumor such as melanoma, head and neck, liver or kidney cancer. Sequenced here: CD4+ or CD8+ T cells sorted from blood, sampled in a trial of the OX40 agonist ivuxolimab.

CDR3 coding DNA: TGTGCCAGCAGTGAAGGAGGGACAGGGAGTCAGCCCCAGCATTTT. Residues: CASSEGGTGSQPQHF. The J gene is TRBJ1-5, the V gene TRBV2; 9 positions agree with TRBD1. Germline CDR1 and CDR2: SNHLY and FYNNEI. With 1 base clipped from V and 6 bases from J, the junction kept 4 bases outside the gene matches. The CDR3 covers 15 residues.